Below are 21 T cell receptor beta chains sequenced from a single sample in a study of low-dose radiotherapy and immunotherapy resistance in tumors. TRAV- and TRBV-specific primers were used for first-strand cDNA, which covered alpha and beta chains. Amplification of TCRs used a constant-region primer and V-primer adapter for roughly 18 PCR cycles. TCRdb fed the reads into MiXCR, producing one record per CDR3 protein. Of about 14,000 distinct CDR3 sequences listed, 60% to 80% are singletons. The receptors derive from a human donor with advanced metastatic prostate, ovarian, gallbladder or colorectal cancer (not recorded which). This table probably holds off-target reads from a library built for another chain.

With respect to this clonotype: The junction differs from germline at one of its ends, possibly a read error. This chain joins TRBV6-2 or TRBV6-3 and TRBJ1-5; 8 nucleotides line up with TRBD1. The CDR3 sequence is 14 residues long. Germline CDR1 is MNHEY and CDR2 is SVGEGT. The CDR3 DNA reads as TGTGCCAGCAGTGGAGGAGCAGGGGGCTTTCTTCCCACTTTT. This translates into CASSGGAGGFLPTF.

The chain couples TRBV20-1 to TRBJ2-4; D unclear. V gave up 6 bases and J gave up 4 bases, with 7 bases separating them. CDR1 and CDR2 from the germline V gene are DFQATT and SNEGSKA (reference sequence). The length of the CDR3 is 11 residues. The CDR3 sequence: CSAGDKNIQYF. CDR3 DNA sequence: TGCAGTGCGGGCGATAAAAACATTCAGTACTTC.

The chain uses TRBV29-1 and TRBJ2-1, with D hard to call. Trimming took 4 bases from V and 10 from J, leaving 11 bases between them. The CDR3 is 11 amino acids. CDR1 and CDR2 from the germline V gene are SQVTM and ANQGSEA. DNA for the CDR3: TGCAGCGTTGTTCCCTTGGGGGAGCAGTTCTTC. This gives the protein CSVVPLGEQFF.

The chain links TRBV29-1 to TRBJ2-6, with no clear D. The CDR3 runs to 14 residues. Trimming left V 6 bases short and J 0 bases short, with 9 bases between. Germline values: CDR1 SQVTM, CDR2 ANQGSEA. CDR3 residues: CSVTESSGANVLTF. The CDR3 nucleotides are TGCAGCGTGACCGAATCCTCTGGGGCCAACGTCCTGACTTTC.

This chain links TRBV6-5 with TRBJ1-2; D possibly corresponds to TRBD1 (6 bases). The CDR3 is 14 residues long. CDR1 is MNHEY, CDR2 SVGAGI, per germline. Trimming stripped 5 bases from V and 5 bases from J, with 15 bases between. In DNA, the CDR3 is TGTGCCAGCAGTCTACAGGGACTTGGGTATGGCTACACCTTC. Translating it yields CASSLQGLGYGYTF.

This clonotype turned up a few times. The chain couples TRBV6-2 or TRBV6-3 to TRBJ2-2; 14 bases map to TRBD2. The junction had 8 bases not matched to a gene; V was cut back by 2 bases and J by 6 bases. There are 18 residues in the CDR3. Per germline, CDR1 MNHEY and CDR2 SVGEGT. CDR3 protein: CASSYDWTSGGRSGELFF. CDR3 nucleotides: TGTGCCAGCAGTTACGACTGGACTAGCGGGGGGAGGTCCGGGGAGCTGTTTTTT.

The chain carries TRBV5-1 and TRBJ2-7, with TRBD1 identical over 7 bases. CDR1 is SGHRS and CDR2 is YFSETQ in the germline V gene. This CDR3 is built from 15 residues. V lost 5 bases and J lost 2; bases outside the gene matches: 10. The chain's CDR3 is CASRDSTGKTYEQYF. CDR3 sequence (DNA): TGCGCCAGCAGGGATTCGACAGGGAAAACCTACGAGCAGTACTTC.

This clonotype was recorded once. The rearrangement joins TRBV4-1 to TRBJ2-1; D unresolved. V lost 0 bases to trimming and J lost 7 bases, with 13 bases between them. The CDR3 is 15 residues long. Germline values: CDR1 MGHRA, CDR2 YSYEKL. CDR3 amino acids: CASSQEGRAGNEQFF. As DNA, the CDR3 is TGCGCCAGCAGCCAAGAAGGAAGGGCCGGGAATGAGCAGTTCTTC.

For the CDR3, the DNA is TGTGCCAGCAGCCAAGGGGGAGGAGTAGGGGCTTTCTTT. This sequence encodes CASSQGGGVGAFF. The chain is built from TRBV3-1 and TRBJ1-1; D gene ambiguous. CDR3 length equals 13 residues. CDR1 is LGHDT, CDR2 YNNKEL, per germline (reference sequence). Trimming cost V 1 base and J 11 bases, with 14 bases left between them.

The chain has TRBV7-9 and TRBJ1-2; TRBD1 is a possible D gene (6 bases). CDR3 length equals 14 residues. Germline V gene sequence: CDR1 SEHNR, CDR2 FQNEAQ (reference sequence). With 7 bases removed from V and 8 bases from J, the gap between germline ends came to 20 bases. The CDR3 reads CASTPGGGFRGYTF. CDR3 nucleotides: TGTGCCAGCACCCCTGGAGGGGGTTTCCGGGGCTACACCTTC. The full variable domain, rest sourced from reference TRBV7-9 and TRBJ1-2, is DTGVSQNPRHKITKRGQNVTFRCDPISEHNRLYWYRQTLGQGPEFLTYFQNEAQLEKSRLLSDRFSAERPKGSFSTLEIQRTEQGDSAMYLCASTPGGGFRGYTFGSGTRLTVV.

The genes are TRBV7-6 and TRBJ2-5, with TRBD2 matching 11 bases. The V and J ends lost 5 bases and 4 bases, in that order; junction bases with no gene match: 6. There are 15 residues in the CDR3. CDR1 is SGHVS and CDR2 is FNYEAQ in the germline V gene. The CDR3 DNA is TGTGCCAGCAGCACGACTAGCGGGGAGGCAGAGACCCAGTACTTC. Protein sequence: CASSTTSGEAETQYF. The variable domain in full, completed from reference TRBV7-6 and TRBJ2-5, reads GAGVSQSPRYKVTKRGQDVALRCDPISGHVSLYWYRQALGQGPEFLTYFNYEAQQDKSGLPNDRFSAERPEGSISTLTIQRTEQRDSAMYRCASSTTSGEAETQYFGPGTRLLVL.

The rearrangement uses TRBV11-1 and TRBJ2-7; a possible D gene is TRBD1 (6 bases). The CDR3 covers 13 residues. With 3 bases removed from V and 5 bases from J, the gap between germline ends came to 11 bases. The germline V gene encodes CDR1 SGHAT and CDR2 FQDESV (reference sequence). CDR3 residues: CASSFNRADEQYF. The CDR3, as DNA: TGTGCCAGCAGCTTCAACAGGGCAGACGAGCAGTACTTC.

The chain joins TRBV9 to TRBJ2-7, with D perhaps TRBD1 or TRBD2 (5 bases each). The V gene lost 3 bases and the J gene lost 5 bases, with 21 bases spanning the gap. The CDR3 runs to 16 residues. The germline gives CDR1 SGDLS, CDR2 YYNGEE. In DNA form, the CDR3 reads TGTGCCAGCAGCGCAATGGCAGGTGGGGGTCCCCACGAGCAGTACTTC. Protein product: CASSAMAGGGPHEQYF.

This clonotype was recorded a few times. The chain recombines TRBV18 with TRBJ2-7; D possibly corresponds to TRBD1 (5 bases). V dropped 2 bases and J dropped 3 bases, with 8 bases sitting between them. This CDR3 contains 13 residues. CDR1 KGHSH and CDR2 LQKENI come from the germline V gene. CDR3 coding DNA: TGTGCCAGCTCACCAGGGGCAAACTACGAGCAGTACTTC. Protein product: CASSPGANYEQYF.

This sequence joins TRBV6-6 and TRBJ1-1, with a possible D match to TRBD1 (5 bases). This CDR3 is 14 amino acids long. The germline gives CDR1 MNHNY, CDR2 SVGAGI (reference sequence). Trimming removed 5 bases at V and 3 bases at J, with 13 bases between. In DNA, the CDR3 is TGTGCCAGCAGTGAATGGGGGGAGGACACTGAAGCTTTCTTT. Translation gives CASSEWGEDTEAFF.

The chain links TRBV12-3 or TRBV12-4 to TRBJ1-1, with D unresolved. The CDR3 sequence is 13 residues long. V was shortened by 6 bases and J by 3 bases, with 11 bases between the two germline ends. The CDR3 bases are TGTGCCAGCAGCCGGCTGAGGGACACTGAAGCTTTCTTT. Amino acids: CASSRLRDTEAFF.

The chain links TRBV5-6 to TRBJ1-6; 7 nucleotides match TRBD1. The CDR3 has 17 residues. Germline V gene sequence: CDR1 SGHDT, CDR2 YYEEEE. J gave up 8 bases and V 4 bases, and 15 bases lay outside the gene matches. CDR3 region: CASSPSRGQIRDSPLHF. CDR3 nucleotide sequence: TGTGCCAGCAGCCCCTCCCGGGGACAGATACGAGATTCACCCCTCCACTTT.

The J gene is TRBJ1-1, the V gene TRBV18; a weak D match, TRBD1 (6 bases). V dropped 5 bases and J dropped 0 bases, with 16 bases sitting between them. This CDR3 contains 16 residues. Germline V gene data show CDR1 as KGHSH and CDR2 as LQKENI. CDR3 in amino acids: CASSLRTEDLNTEAFF. DNA for the CDR3: TGTGCCAGCTCATTGAGGACAGAAGATCTGAACACTGAAGCTTTCTTT. The full variable domain, rest sourced from reference TRBV18 and TRBJ1-1, is NAGVMQNPRHLVRRRGQEARLRCSPMKGHSHVYWYRQLPEEGLKFMVYLQKENIIDESGMPKERFSAEFPKEGPSILRIQQVVRGDSAAYFCASSLRTEDLNTEAFFGQGTRLTVV.

J is TRBJ1-5 and V is TRBV19, with D unclear. The CDR3 extends over 14 amino acids. Germline CDR1 and CDR2: LNHDA and SQIVND (reference sequence). The V gene lost 5 bases and the J gene lost 3 bases, with 11 bases spanning the gap. The CDR3 loop is CASSLSADNQPQHF. CDR3 sequence (DNA): TGTGCCAGTAGTTTGTCGGCGGACAATCAGCCCCAGCATTTT.

The J gene is TRBJ1-3, the V gene TRBV19; a possible D gene is TRBD1 (6 bases). The V gene's germline CDR1 is LNHDA and CDR2 SQIVND (reference sequence). V was trimmed by 6 bases and J by 4 bases, leaving 10 bases between them. The CDR3 covers 13 residues. The CDR3 spells CASSQGIGNTIYF. The CDR3 DNA reads as TGTGCCAGTAGCCAGGGGATCGGAAACACCATATATTTT. The full variable domain, completed using reference TRBV19 and TRBJ1-3, is DGGITQSPKYLFRKEGQNVTLSCEQNLNHDAMYWYRQDPGQGLRLIYYSQIVNDFQKGDIAEGYSVSREKKESFPLTVTSAQKNPTAFYLCASSQGIGNTIYFGEGSWLTVV.

V usage is TRBV5-5 and J usage is TRBJ2-7, with D possibly called TRBD1 or TRBD2 (5 bases each). V was trimmed by 0 bases and J by 2 bases, leaving 12 bases between them. Germline V lookup: CDR1 SGHKS, CDR2 YYEKEE (reference sequence). The CDR3 is 15 amino acids. CDR3 sequence reads: CASSLGGSNTYEQYF. CDR3 DNA sequence: TGTGCCAGCAGCTTGGGGGGGTCGAATACCTACGAGCAGTACTTC.